Following are 13 T cell receptor beta chains from one sample sequenced in a study of regulatory T cells in long-lasting Graves disease (dated by TCRdb to the early 2020s). The meaning of the sample's time point label: persistent/refractory GD, antithyroid drugs over 5 years with positive TRAb. For both TCR sequencing and RNA sequencing, RNA was extracted from PBMCs using TRIzol. The library was prepared using multiplex PCR. For sequencing, an Illumina HiSeq 4000 was employed. To build TCR beta libraries, CDR3 regions were amplified by Arm-PCR using iRepertoire HTBI primers. TCRdb trimmed public reads at Q25 via fastp, called clones via MiXCR and kept in-frame beta chains. A single entry per CDR3 protein holds the most common genes and DNA from its merged rows. The sample has 700,000 or so distinct CDR3 sequences on record, roughly 30% of them singletons. Clones ranked in the top ten supply roughly 40% of the sample.

The specimen comprised peripheral blood mononuclear cells (PBMCs), sampled when the disease was refractory, from a patient treated with antithyroid drugs. These receptors came from a female donor with Graves disease.

This clonotype has more than one count but fewer than ten. This sequence may be a read error, since a much larger clone differs from it by one base. V usage is TRBV28 and J usage is TRBJ1-1; 10 nucleotides line up with TRBD1. The CDR3 sequence is 15 residues long. CDR1 MDHEN and CDR2 SYDVKM come from the germline V gene. The CDR3 DNA reads as TGTGCCAGCAGTCCATCGGGACAGGGGAACACTGAAGCTTCCTTT. As protein: CASSPSGQGNTEASF.

This rearrangement joins TRBV6-1 to TRBJ1-1, with 7 bases that match TRBD1. V trimming: 9 bases; J trimming: 4 bases; junction bases outside the gene matches: 11. The CDR3 loop spans 14 amino acids. CDR1 is MNHNS and CDR2 is SASEGT in the germline V gene. CDR3 in DNA: TGTGCCAGTACAATGACAGGGATCGCCACTGAAGCTTTCTTT. The encoded protein is CASTMTGIATEAFF.

This clonotype turned up a few times. The chain is built from TRBV9 and TRBJ2-3; 10 bases fit TRBD2. The CDR3 length is 19 residues. V lost 1 base to trimming and J lost 2 bases; unmatched junction nucleotides: 13. CDR1 and CDR2 from the germline V gene are SGDLS and YYNGEE. The CDR3 protein is CASSVRIAGGGGVTDTQYF. CDR3 coding DNA: TGTGCCAGCAGCGTACGAATAGCGGGAGGCGGAGGAGTCACAGATACGCAGTATTTT.

This clonotype showed up just a few times. J is TRBJ1-5 and V is TRBV19; D call uncertain. The germline gives CDR1 LNHDA, CDR2 SQIVND (reference sequence). V lost 7 bases and J 2 bases, leaving 9 bases between the germline ends. The CDR3 extends over 13 amino acids. This CDR3 reads CASTRTGNQPQHF. Written as DNA, the CDR3 is TGTGCCAGTACTAGAACAGGCAATCAGCCCCAGCATTTT.

The chain couples TRBV15 to TRBJ2-6, with TRBD1 as a possible D gene (6 bases). This CDR3 has 19 residues. V shed 0 bases and J shed 0 bases, with 15 bases lying between them. The V gene's germline CDR1 is LNHNV and CDR2 YYDKDF (reference sequence). CDR3 coding DNA: TGTGCCACCAGCAGAGATCTGCTGACAGGCTTCTCTGGGGCCAACGTCCTGACTTTC. This translates into CATSRDLLTGFSGANVLTF.

This clonotype was counted a single time. The chain combines TRBV11-3 with TRBJ2-3; a weak D match, TRBD1 (5 bases). CDR1 is SGHNT and CDR2 is YENEEA in the germline V gene. The CDR3 contains 13 residues. V was trimmed by 3 bases and J by 6 bases, leaving 10 bases between them. The CDR3 loop is CASSFTRADTQYF. CDR3 coding DNA: TGTGCCAGCAGCTTCACCAGGGCTGATACGCAGTATTTT.

The chain couples TRBV10-3 to TRBJ1-6, with D perhaps TRBD1 (5 bases). Trimming cost V 7 bases and J 7 bases, with 11 bases left between them. The CDR3 covers 13 residues. Germline V lookup: CDR1 ENHRY, CDR2 SYGVKD. The CDR3 nucleotides read TGTGCCATCACCGGGGGTTGGAATTCACCCCTCCACTTT. Encoded protein: CAITGGWNSPLHF.

This clonotype showed up just a few times. The chain links TRBV10-3 to TRBJ1-1; possibly TRBD1 for D (5 bases). The ends were cut back, 5 bases at V and 4 bases at J, with 8 bases in the middle. Germline loops: CDR1 ENHRY, CDR2 SYGVKD. CDR3 length: 12 residues. CDR3 sequence: CAISRGPTEAFF. The CDR3, as DNA: TGTGCCATCAGTAGGGGACCCACTGAAGCTTTCTTT.

This clonotype was observed a few times. The chain employs TRBV28 and TRBJ2-1; 14 bases fit TRBD2. Germline CDR1 is MDHEN and CDR2 is SYDVKM. V was clipped by 6 bases and J by 7 bases; unmatched bases: 2. The CDR3 length is 14 residues. The CDR3 nucleotides read TGTGCCAGCAGGGGACTAGCGGGAGTGAATGAGCAGTTCTTC. This codes for CASRGLAGVNEQFF.

This clonotype was seen more than once but under ten times. One end of the junction is discordant with germline, which a read error may explain. The J gene is TRBJ2-2, the V gene TRBV5-1; a possible D gene is TRBD1 (6 bases). The CDR3 has 14 amino acids. Germline lookup yields CDR1 SGHRS and CDR2 YFSETQ. The CDR3 loop reads CASTAGQNAGELFF. DNA for the CDR3: TGCGCCAGCACCGCCGGACAGAACGCCGGGGAGCTGTTTTTT.

The sample holds many counts of this clonotype. This chain connects TRBV28 to TRBJ1-1; unclear D gene. Germline CDR1 MDHEN, CDR2 SYDVKM. The CDR3 is 12 amino acids. Trimming removed 5 bases from V and 10 bases from J, with 14 bases in between. CDR3 amino acids: CASSLLGSRAFF. The CDR3 DNA reads as TGTGCCAGCAGTCTCCTTGGGTCGCGAGCTTTCTTT.

The gene calls are TRBV5-1 and TRBJ2-2; D gene unclear. Germline assignment: CDR1 SGHRS and CDR2 YFSETQ. V was trimmed by 2 bases and J by 8 bases, leaving 10 bases between them. The CDR3 sequence is 13 residues long. CDR3 coding DNA: TGCGCCAGCAGCTTCGCTAGACGGGGGGAGCTGTTTTTT. Its translation is CASSFARRGELFF.

The chain is built from TRBV6-5 and TRBJ2-5, with D possibly being TRBD2 (6 bases). This CDR3 spans 17 amino acids. The V end lost 0 bases, the J end lost 7 bases, and 21 bases lay between the germline ends. Germline V gene lookup returns CDR1 MNHEY and CDR2 SVGAGI. The CDR3 protein is CASSYSPSGRQAGTQYF. CDR3 nucleotides: TGTGCCAGCAGTTACTCCCCGAGCGGCAGACAAGCGGGGACCCAGTACTTC.